Listed below are T cell receptor beta chains from one sample, sequenced in a study of cytomegalovirus exposure and HLA in healthy donors. Here immunoSEQ multiplex PCR was the method, and the copy in TCRdb shows in-frame clones only, minus some. The sample holds approximately 100,000 clones, 50% to 65% seen once. The source material was PBMCs. The receptors were sampled from a man between 25 and 39 years old in good health and CMV-seropositive. Both conserved end residues are part of each CDR3. D genes are given only for firm matches. Rows may omit the clone size; those that give it use once, few, many or a size class.

>TRBJ1-5|.|.|TRBV27
CASRAGTISNQPQHF
TGTGCCAGCAGGGCCGGGACTATCAGCAATCAGCCCCAGCATTTT
>TRBJ2-7|few|.|TRBV2
CASSTPRDGVSSYEQYF
TGTGCCAGCAGCACCCCCCGGGATGGGGTTAGCTCCTACGAGCAGTACTTC
>TRBJ1-1|.|.|TRBV29-1
CSVADTEAFF
TGCAGCGTTGCCGACACTGAAGCTTTCTTT
>TRBJ1-2|few|.|TRBV15
CATSKRAGVHGYTF
TGTGCCACCAGCAAGAGGGCAGGGGTCCATGGCTACACCTTC
>TRBJ1-1|.|TRBD1|TRBV5-1
CASSLRTGGSNTEAFF
TGCGCCAGCAGCTTGAGGACAGGGGGGTCGAACACTGAAGCTTTCTTT
>TRBJ2-2|.|TRBD1|TRBV15
CATSTRDRVGELFF
TGTGCCACCAGCACCCGGGACAGGGTCGGGGAGCTGTTTTTT
>TRBJ2-7|.|TRBD1|TRBV7-9
CASTDRDYEQYF
TGTGCCAGCACTGACAGGGATTACGAGCAGTACTTC
>TRBJ1-4|.|TRBD1|TRBV20-1
CSEDRDEKLFF
TGCAGTGAGGACAGGGATGAAAAACTGTTTTTT
>TRBJ2-5|.|TRBD1|TRBV7-2
CASSLAHQGVQETQYF
TGTGCCAGCAGCTTAGCCCACCAGGGGGTGCAGGAGACCCAGTACTTC
>TRBJ2-3|.|TRBD2|TRBV7-8
CASSLGASGGAADTQYF
TGTGCCAGCAGCTTAGGGGCTAGCGGGGGGGCCGCAGATACGCAGTATTTT
>TRBJ2-1|once|.|TRBV19
CASSIGPLEHNEQFF
TGTGCCAGTAGTATAGGTCCACTAGAGCACAATGAGCAGTTCTTC
>TRBJ1-1|.|TRBD1|TRBV6-5
CASSYGGQVTEAFF
TGTGCCAGCAGTTACGGGGGACAGGTAACTGAAGCTTTCTTT
>TRBJ1-6|.|.|TRBV2
CASSKGGYGTINSPLHF
TGTGCCAGCAGCAAAGGAGGTTATGGGACAATTAATTCACCCCTCCACTTT
>TRBJ1-5|few|TRBD1|TRBV23-1
CASTPGGGVRQPQHF
TGCGCCAGCACCCCGGGAGGGGGCGTGCGGCAGCCCCAGCATTTT
>TRBJ1-5|few|.|TRBV7-2
CASSLGSGVQPQHF
TGTGCCAGCAGCTTAGGTAGCGGGGTTCAGCCCCAGCATTTT
>TRBJ1-4|.|.|TRBV4-2
CASRAARLEKLFF
TGTGCCAGCAGGGCAGCTAGGTTGGAAAAACTGTTTTTT
>TRBJ2-7|.|TRBD1|TRBV9
CASSAGDSSAYEQYF
TGTGCCAGCAGCGCAGGGGACAGCAGTGCCTACGAGCAGTACTTC
>TRBJ2-2|.|TRBD2|TRBV11-3
CASSPGLAGVHGELFF
TGTGCCAGCAGCCCCGGACTAGCGGGGGTCCACGGGGAGCTGTTTTTT
>TRBJ1-1|.|.|TRBV29-1
CSARSMNTEAFF
TGCAGCGCCCGGTCGATGAACACTGAAGCTTTCTTT
>TRBJ2-2|.|TRBD1|TRBV7-9
CASRTSGTGFGTGELFF
TGTGCCAGCAGGACTTCCGGGACAGGGTTTGGGACCGGGGAGCTGTTTTTT
>TRBJ1-4|few|.|TRBV7-6
CASSTNTGPNEKLFF
TGTGCCAGCAGCACGAACACAGGGCCTAATGAAAAACTGTTTTTT
>TRBJ1-5|.|TRBD1|TRBV4-1
CASSQDAGGVQPQHF
TGCGCCAGCAGCCAAGATGCAGGGGGCGTACAGCCCCAGCATTTT
>TRBJ2-7|.|.|TRBV6-5
CASSETEDYYEQYF
TGTGCCAGCAGCGAGACGGAAGACTATTACGAGCAGTACTTC
>TRBJ2-1|.|TRBD1|TRBV5-1
CASSLGTGSNEQFF
TGCGCCAGCAGCTTGGGGACAGGGTCCAATGAGCAGTTCTTC
>TRBJ2-7|few|TRBD1|TRBV25-1
CASSVITGGWYEQYF
TGTGCCAGCAGTGTAATTACAGGGGGCTGGTACGAGCAGTACTTC
>TRBJ2-3|.|.|TRBV5-4
CASSPERGRTDTQYF
TGTGCCAGCAGCCCGGAGCGAGGGCGCACAGATACGCAGTATTTT
>TRBJ2-3|.|.|TRBV11-2
CASSFGGADTQYF
TGTGCCAGCAGTTTCGGGGGTGCAGATACGCAGTATTTT
>TRBJ1-4|.|.|TRBV18
CASARAGGATNEKLFF
TGTGCCAGCGCCCGAGCGGGGGGAGCAACTAATGAAAAACTGTTTTTT
>TRBJ2-1|once|.|TRBV5-8
CASSLFRVDNEQFF
TGTGCCAGCAGCTTGTTCAGGGTCGACAATGAGCAGTTCTTC
>TRBJ1-1|.|TRBD1|TRBV5-1
CASSLRQGNTEAFF
TGCGCCAGCAGCCTAAGACAGGGTAACACTGAAGCTTTCTTT
>TRBJ2-5|.|.|TRBV7-8
CASSQSGGTLHTQYF
TGTGCCAGCAGCCAATCCGGGGGGACACTCCATACCCAGTACTTC
>TRBJ1-1|.|.|TRBV30
CAWSGLGTLRGAFF
TGTGCCTGGAGTGGGCTTGGGACACTTCGTGGAGCTTTCTTT
>TRBJ1-2|.|.|TRBV27
CASSWEVSGLGGYTF
TGTGCCAGCAGTTGGGAGGTTTCAGGGCTAGGTGGCTACACCTTC
>TRBJ2-5|.|TRBD2|TRBV7-8
CASLQRGQETQYF
TGTGCGAGCCTACAGCGGGGCCAAGAGACCCAGTACTTC
>TRBJ1-2|.|.|TRBV5-1
CASSLEGDVYTF
TGCGCCAGCAGCTTGGAGGGGGATGTCTACACCTTC
>TRBJ1-5|.|TRBD1|TRBV5-6
CASSSTGGNIPYSNQPQHF
TGTGCCAGCAGCTCGACAGGGGGCAACATCCCTTATAGCAATCAGCCCCAGCATTTT
>TRBJ2-7|few|TRBD2|TRBV4-1
CASSQGLAAEQYF
TGCGCCAGCAGCCAAGGACTAGCGGCTGAGCAGTACTTC